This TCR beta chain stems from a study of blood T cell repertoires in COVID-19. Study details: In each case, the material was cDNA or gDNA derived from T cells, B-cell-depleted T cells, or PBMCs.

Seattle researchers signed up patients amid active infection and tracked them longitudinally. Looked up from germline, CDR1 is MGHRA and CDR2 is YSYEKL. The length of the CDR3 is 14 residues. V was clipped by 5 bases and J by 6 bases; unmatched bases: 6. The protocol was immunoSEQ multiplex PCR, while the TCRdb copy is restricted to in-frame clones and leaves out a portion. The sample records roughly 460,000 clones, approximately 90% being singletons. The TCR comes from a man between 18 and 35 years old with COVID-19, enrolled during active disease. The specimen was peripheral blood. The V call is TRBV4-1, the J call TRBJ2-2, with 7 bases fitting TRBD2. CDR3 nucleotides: TGCGCCAGCAGCAACAAAGGACTAGCCGGGGAGCTGTTTTTT. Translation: CASSNKGLAGELFF.